This record concerns one T cell receptor beta chain sequence. Its antigen is undetermined. MiXCR, applied by TCRdb to the RACE reads, yields one record per CDR3 protein. The table lists 200,000 to 300,000 distinct CDR3 sequences, roughly 8.9% of them singletons. This sample was taken from a study of human T cells and chemical hapten exposure. Overall study: Sensitization was performed using 2% DPC on a roughly 2 cm by roughly 2 cm upper inner arm skin site.

The CDR3 runs 14 residues. The V end lost 6 bases, the J end lost 7 bases, and 19 bases lay between the germline ends. Overall study results and limits: Among expanded TCRs, significantly more large CDR3 similarity clusters formed than among controls.

The sample's time point: pre-sensitization, week 0. Treatment noted: therapeutic diphenylcyclopropenone sensitization with weekly scalp DPC. The chain recombines TRBV12-3 or TRBV12-4 with TRBJ2-7; possible D gene TRBD2, 5 bases. The starting material was whole blood, obtained in connection with sensitization to the hapten diphenylcyclopropenone (DPC). This receptor was identified in a woman aged 40 to 50 with alopecia areata. Some clones in this sample may be carry-over from other donors' samples. CDR3 coding DNA: TGTGCCAGCAGCCCGGACTGGGCCTCGGGGGAGCAGTACTTC. Residues: CASSPDWASGEQYF.